This TCR beta chain was captured in a study of cytomegalovirus exposure and HLA in healthy donors. Study-wide findings and caveats: Specificity for CMV antigens was confirmed in vitro for three of the CMV-associated chains. High sensitivity and specificity were reportedly achieved when the classifier diagnosed cytomegalovirus status. Across donors, most TCRs were seen rarely, yet some public ones were widespread. Researchers catalogued approximately 160 TCR beta chains as cytomegalovirus-associated.

The repertoire was sequenced with immunoSEQ multiplex PCR; TCRdb's copy has only in-frame clones and lacks some. The sample holds some 170,000 clones, roughly 80% seen once. As for this clone: Its antigen is unknown.

Germline CDR1 reads MDHEN; CDR2 reads SYDVKM. V trimming: 4 bases; J trimming: 3 bases; junction bases outside the gene matches: 8. The CDR3 loop spans 17 amino acids. The chain joins TRBV28 to TRBJ2-1; 11 bases agree with TRBD2. The receptor comes from a man aged 25 to 45 in good health and CMV-seropositive. Sequenced: PBMCs. CDR3 sequence: CASSSYTLAGVYNEQFF. The CDR3 nucleotides read TGTGCCAGCAGTTCCTATACACTAGCGGGAGTCTACAATGAGCAGTTCTTC. Combining the CDR3 with reference TRBV28 and TRBJ2-1 gives the whole variable domain DVKVTQSSRYLVKRTGEKVFLECVQDMDHENMFWYRQDPGLGLRLIYFSYDVKMKEKGDIPEGYSVSREKKERFSLILESASTNQTSMYLCASSSYTLAGVYNEQFFGPGTRLTVL.